These T cell receptor beta chains were read from a single sample in a study of blood T cell repertoires in COVID-19. Assay: immunoSEQ multiplex PCR; the TCRdb copy retains only in-frame clones and omits some. The repertoire holds about 120,000 clones, around nine tenths seen once, with 0.95% to 1.5% in the top ten. The sequenced sample was peripheral blood. The receptors derive from a woman older than 75 with acute or convalescent COVID-19. CDR3s include the opening cysteine and the closing phenylalanine or tryptophan. Fields, in order: CDR3 protein, CDR3 DNA, V gene, clone size, D gene, J gene. The D gene is left open where the match is weak. Not every row has a clone size; where given, it reads once, few, many or a size class.

CASSPFGGQSYNEQFF,TGCGCCAGCAGCCCCTTCGGCGGGCAATCCTACAATGAGCAGTTCTTC,TRBV5-1,.,.,TRBJ2-1
CASARGGALDSPLHF,TGTGCTAGTGCCCGAGGGGGCGCATTGGATTCACCCCTCCACTTT,TRBV12-5,.,TRBD1,TRBJ1-6
CASSYDRVGFF,TGTGCCAGCTCGTATGACAGGGTTGGGTTCTTC,TRBV18,few,TRBD1,TRBJ2-1
CASRQNYGYTF,TGTGCCAGCAGACAGAACTATGGCTACACCTTC,TRBV6-6,.,.,TRBJ1-2
CASSQGAKNTEAFF,TGTGCCAGCTCACAAGGGGCCAAGAACACTGAAGCTTTCTTT,TRBV18,.,.,TRBJ1-1
CASTRGGNTGELFF,TGTGCCAGCACCCGGGGGGGGAACACCGGGGAGCTGTTTTTT,TRBV6-5,.,TRBD2,TRBJ2-2
CASSYKRRGSEAFF,TGTGCCAGCAGTTATAAGCGGAGGGGCTCTGAAGCTTTCTTT,TRBV6-5,.,.,TRBJ1-1
CASSLDPGGPQHF,TGTGCCAGCAGCTTAGATCCGGGTGGGCCCCAGCATTTT,TRBV11-2,once,.,TRBJ1-5
CAISELSRTGSVGGYTF,TGTGCCATCAGTGAGTTATCAAGGACAGGGAGTGTTGGAGGCTACACCTTC,TRBV10-3,.,TRBD1,TRBJ1-2
CASSLPGTSGQETQYF,TGTGCCAGCAGCCTCCCAGGGACTAGCGGACAAGAGACCCAGTACTTC,TRBV4-2,.,TRBD2,TRBJ2-5
CSVGGGKNTEAFF,TGCAGCGTTGGAGGGGGCAAGAACACTGAAGCTTTCTTT,TRBV29-1,.,TRBD1,TRBJ1-1
CSARQGYGYTF,TGCAGTGCTAGACAGGGGTATGGCTACACCTTC,TRBV20-1,once,.,TRBJ1-2
CASSASTSGGYNEQFF,TGTGCCAGCAGTGCATCTACTAGCGGGGGTTACAATGAGCAGTTCTTC,TRBV6-1,.,TRBD2,TRBJ2-1
CASSPILGRDQLYNEQFF,TGTGCCAGCTCACCGATTCTAGGGAGGGATCAGCTCTACAATGAGCAGTTCTTC,TRBV18,once,TRBD2,TRBJ2-1
CATTGQGQQPQHF,TGTGCCACTACCGGACAGGGCCAGCAGCCCCAGCATTTT,TRBV19,.,TRBD1,TRBJ1-5